Listed below are T cell receptor beta chains from one sample, sequenced in a study of neoadjuvant anti-PD-1 for oral cavity cancer. Profiling relied on immunoSEQ multiplex PCR, and the TCRdb table lists in-frame clones only, not all of them. The data show approximately 42,000 clones, with 75% to 80% seen just once and around 4.4% held by the top ten. The source material was PBMCs, sampled after nivolumab (anti-PD-1) treatment. The receptors were gathered from a person aged 35 to 85 with oral cavity squamous cell carcinoma. The CDR3 runs from the conserved cysteine through the conserved F or W. Each record gives: D gene, clone size, V gene, J gene, CDR3 length, CDR3 protein, CDR3 DNA. A D gene is named only where the DNA matches it firmly. Not all rows give a size; the values are once, few, many and, for expanded clones, a class.

D gene: TRBD1; clone size: .; V gene: TRBV2; J gene: TRBJ1-6; CDR3 length: 16; CDR3 protein: CASSGTGSSYNSPLHF; CDR3 DNA: TGTGCCAGCAGTGGGACAGGGAGCTCCTATAATTCACCCCTCCACTTT
D gene: .; clone size: .; V gene: TRBV11-2; J gene: TRBJ2-1; CDR3 length: 17; CDR3 protein: CASSLGEIRGSYNEQFF; CDR3 DNA: TGTGCCAGCAGCTTAGGGGAGATTCGGGGTTCTTACAATGAGCAGTTCTTC
D gene: TRBD2; clone size: .; V gene: TRBV27; J gene: TRBJ2-1; CDR3 length: 15; CDR3 protein: CASGDLAGGYNEQFF; CDR3 DNA: TGTGCCAGCGGAGACTTAGCGGGAGGGTACAATGAGCAGTTCTTC
D gene: TRBD1; clone size: .; V gene: TRBV7-3; J gene: TRBJ2-3; CDR3 length: 15; CDR3 protein: CASSSDRGPTDTQYF; CDR3 DNA: TGTGCCAGCAGCTCGGACAGGGGTCCCACAGATACGCAGTATTTT
D gene: .; clone size: .; V gene: TRBV29-1; J gene: TRBJ1-1; CDR3 length: 10; CDR3 protein: CSVAEMRAFF; CDR3 DNA: TGCAGCGTTGCTGAGATGCGGGCTTTCTTT
D gene: .; clone size: .; V gene: TRBV19; J gene: TRBJ2-2; CDR3 length: 16; CDR3 protein: CASTKSLTLNTGELFF; CDR3 DNA: TGTGCCAGTACCAAATCCCTCACACTTAACACCGGGGAGCTGTTTTTT
D gene: TRBD1; clone size: .; V gene: TRBV19; J gene: TRBJ1-5; CDR3 length: 15; CDR3 protein: CASNPWTGVNQPQHF; CDR3 DNA: TGTGCCAGTAACCCCTGGACAGGGGTAAATCAGCCCCAGCATTTT
D gene: .; clone size: .; V gene: TRBV6-1; J gene: TRBJ1-6; CDR3 length: 13; CDR3 protein: CASSDYHNSPLHF; CDR3 DNA: TGTGCCAGCAGTGATTACCATAATTCACCCCTCCACTTT
D gene: .; clone size: .; V gene: TRBV6-5; J gene: TRBJ2-7; CDR3 length: 14; CDR3 protein: CASRGSGSSYEQYF; CDR3 DNA: TGTGCCAGCAGGGGTAGCGGTAGCTCCTACGAGCAGTACTTC
D gene: TRBD1; clone size: .; V gene: TRBV4-2; J gene: TRBJ1-3; CDR3 length: 15; CDR3 protein: CASSQDRTGRNTIYF; CDR3 DNA: TGTGCCAGCAGCCAAGATCGGACAGGGCGAAACACCATATATTTT
D gene: .; clone size: .; V gene: TRBV12-5; J gene: TRBJ1-1; CDR3 length: 13; CDR3 protein: CASVPGDGTEAFF; CDR3 DNA: TGTGCTAGTGTCCCGGGAGACGGCACTGAAGCTTTCTTT
D gene: TRBD2; clone size: .; V gene: TRBV6-5; J gene: TRBJ2-5; CDR3 length: 15; CDR3 protein: CASSYGGGLGETQYF; CDR3 DNA: TGTGCCAGCAGTTACGGCGGGGGGCTCGGGGAGACCCAGTACTTC
D gene: TRBD2; clone size: once; V gene: TRBV4-1; J gene: TRBJ2-1; CDR3 length: 17; CDR3 protein: CASSPEGLAGHYNEQFF; CDR3 DNA: TGCGCCAGCAGCCCAGAAGGACTAGCGGGCCATTACAATGAGCAGTTCTTC
D gene: TRBD2; clone size: .; V gene: TRBV7-9; J gene: TRBJ2-5; CDR3 length: 13; CDR3 protein: CASSTAGVETQYF; CDR3 DNA: TGTGCCAGCAGCACCGCGGGGGTAGAGACCCAGTACTTC
D gene: .; clone size: .; V gene: TRBV29-1; J gene: TRBJ2-1; CDR3 length: 13; CDR3 protein: CSGAGARGNEQFF; CDR3 DNA: TGCAGCGGGGCAGGGGCGAGGGGCAATGAGCAGTTCTTC
D gene: .; clone size: .; V gene: TRBV9; J gene: TRBJ1-6; CDR3 length: 15; CDR3 protein: CASSRGSGQNSPLHF; CDR3 DNA: TGTGCCAGCAGCCGGGGGAGCGGGCAGAATTCACCCCTCCACTTT
D gene: TRBD1; clone size: .; V gene: TRBV11-2; J gene: TRBJ1-2; CDR3 length: 14; CDR3 protein: CASSSDRGKNGYTF; CDR3 DNA: TGTGCCAGCAGTTCAGACAGGGGAAAGAATGGCTACACCTTC
D gene: TRBD2; clone size: .; V gene: TRBV4-1; J gene: TRBJ2-7; CDR3 length: 15; CDR3 protein: CASSQGLAGTYEQYF; CDR3 DNA: TGCGCCAGCAGCCAAGGGCTAGCGGGGACCTACGAGCAGTACTTC
D gene: TRBD2; clone size: .; V gene: TRBV10-1; J gene: TRBJ2-3; CDR3 length: 16; CDR3 protein: CASSESRAGGTDTQYF; CDR3 DNA: TGCGCCAGCAGTGAGTCTAGAGCGGGGGGCACAGATACGCAGTATTTT
D gene: .; clone size: few; V gene: TRBV12-5; J gene: TRBJ1-5; CDR3 length: 14; CDR3 protein: CASGGLFSNQPQHF; CDR3 DNA: TGTGCTAGTGGTGGACTCTTTAGCAATCAGCCCCAGCATTTT
D gene: .; clone size: .; V gene: TRBV4-1; J gene: TRBJ2-7; CDR3 length: 16; CDR3 protein: CASSHLGTGHSYEQYF; CDR3 DNA: TGCGCCAGCAGCCACTTAGGCACAGGTCATTCCTACGAGCAGTACTTC